The 11 T cell receptor beta chains reported below all come from one sample, sequenced in a study of regulatory T cells in long-lasting Graves disease. Time point described: newly diagnosed GD, antithyroid drugs for less than 3 months. PBMCs provided the RNA from which the TCR library was made. Building of the TCR beta libraries involved iRepertoire HTBI primers and Arm-PCR of CDR3 regions. TCRdb passed the multiplex PCR reads through MiXCR, listing each CDR3 protein once. The sample has about 300,000 distinct CDR3 sequences; roughly 18% are singletons. The material was peripheral blood mononuclear cells (PBMCs), obtained at new diagnosis, from a patient treated with antithyroid drugs. These receptors were obtained from a female donor with Graves disease.

Points on this clonotype: The likely explanation is a read error, given a far larger clone one base away. This chain connects TRBV2 to TRBJ2-5, with TRBD2 matching over 10 bases. The J call is uncertain, as TRBJ2-1 better fits the DNA end. Germline V lookup: CDR1 SNHLY, CDR2 FYNNEI. CDR3 size: 16 residues. The CDR3 loop is CASSPELAGPYSEQFF. DNA for the CDR3: TGTGCCAGCAGTCCAGAACTAGCGGGGCCTTACAGTGAGCAGTTCTTC.

This clonotype appeared many times. The V call is TRBV6-1, the J call TRBJ1-6; no definite D call. This CDR3 comprises 15 residues. Trimming removed 6 bases at V and 0 bases at J, with 9 bases between. Germline CDR1 reads MNHNS; CDR2 reads SASEGT. The CDR3 DNA reads as TGTGCCAGCAGGAGTCGGAGCTCCTATAATTCACCCCTCCACTTT. This codes for CASRSRSSYNSPLHF.

At least ten counts were recorded for this clonotype. The chain carries TRBV4-2 and TRBJ2-1; 9 bases line up with TRBD2. J gave up 9 bases and V 0 bases, and 9 bases lay outside the gene matches. The CDR3 sequence is 16 residues long. In germline, CDR1 is LGHNA, CDR2 YNFKEQ. The DNA for the CDR3 is TGTGCCAGCAGCCAAGAGCTTAGCGGGAGAGACCCTGAGCAGTTCTTC. Its protein product is CASSQELSGRDPEQFF.

In this sample, this clonotype turned up many times. This chain uses TRBV30 with TRBJ2-1, with D maybe TRBD1 (6 bases). Trimming took off 0 bases at V and 2 bases at J, with 11 bases between the two ends. CDR1 and CDR2 (germline): GTSNPN, SVGIG (reference sequence). CDR3 length equals 15 residues. The CDR3 region has the DNA TGTGCCTGGAGTGTACAGGGCGGGCCCTACAATGAGCAGTTCTTC. It encodes CAWSVQGGPYNEQFF. The whole variable domain, remainder taken from reference TRBV30 and TRBJ2-1, is SQTIHQWPATLVQPVGSPLSLECTVEGTSNPNLYWYRQAAGRGLQLLFYSVGIGQISSEVPQNLSASRPQDRQFILSSKKLLLSDSGFYLCAWSVQGGPYNEQFFGPGTRLTVL.

This clonotype was counted ten times or more. J is TRBJ2-3 and V is TRBV2; 12 positions match TRBD2. This CDR3 has 15 residues. Germline V gene data show CDR1 as SNHLY and CDR2 as FYNNEI. V was pared by 6 bases and J by 3 bases, with 4 bases of the junction left unmatched. DNA of the CDR3: TGTGCCAGCAGACTCGGACTAGCGGGAACAGATACGCAGTATTTT. Amino acids: CASRLGLAGTDTQYF.

This clonotype showed up many times. J is TRBJ2-1 and V is TRBV3-1, with TRBD2 as a possible D gene (6 bases). CDR1 is LGHDT, CDR2 YNNKEL, per germline (reference sequence). The CDR3 totals 13 residues. Trimming pared 4 bases from V and 6 bases from J, leaving 10 bases between. The CDR3, as DNA: TGTGCCAGCAGCCGTGCTAGCGCCAATGAGCAGTTCTTC. It encodes CASSRASANEQFF.

This clonotype was recorded a few times. CDR3 amino acids: CSARDTGEIHNEQFF. The CDR3 nucleotides are TGCAGTGCTAGAGATACGGGGGAAATTCACAATGAGCAGTTCTTC. The chain recombines TRBV20-1 with TRBJ2-1, with D possibly matching TRBD2 (6 bases). CDR3 length equals 15 residues. Germline loops: CDR1 DFQATT, CDR2 SNEGSKA (reference sequence). V lost 0 bases and J 5 bases, leaving 14 bases between the germline ends.

This clonotype was observed at least ten times. The chain combines TRBV10-2 with TRBJ1-2; TRBD1 might be the D (6 bases). CDR1 and CDR2 (germline): WSHSY, SAAADI. Trimming took off 8 bases at V and 6 bases at J, with 10 bases between the two ends. The CDR3 consists of 11 residues. For the CDR3, the DNA is TGCGCCAGCTCGAGGGGGGATGGCTACACCTTC. The encoded protein is CASSRGDGYTF.

This clonotype showed up many times. The chain employs TRBV3-1 and TRBJ1-4; 8 bases fit TRBD1. The CDR3 covers 13 residues. The junction had 7 bases not matched to a gene; V was cut back by 8 bases and J by 8 bases. The germline CDR1 and CDR2 sequences are LGHDT and YNNKEL (reference sequence). In DNA, the CDR3 is TGTGCCAGCGGACAGGGTCGGTTCGAAAAACTGTTTTTT. Its protein is CASGQGRFEKLFF.

This clonotype was found many times. This chain connects TRBV7-2 to TRBJ2-7; D gene unclear. The CDR3 is 14 residues long. With 4 bases removed from V and 1 base from J, the gap between germline ends came to 11 bases. Germline CDR1 SGHTA, CDR2 FQGNSA. The CDR3 nucleotides read TGTGCCAGCAGCTCAAGCGCCAGGTCCTACGAGCAGTACTTC. It encodes CASSSSARSYEQYF.

This clonotype is a singleton in its sample. This likely traces to a read error, being one base from a far larger clone. V and J are TRBV2 and TRBJ2-5; 12 bases align to TRBD2. Near its end, the DNA agrees better with TRBJ2-1, so the J call may be wrong. Germline lookup yields CDR1 SNHLY and CDR2 FYNNEI. This CDR3 contains 14 residues. The CDR3: CASLHGLAGNEQFF. For the CDR3, the DNA is TGTGCCAGCCTTCATGGACTAGCGGGAAATGAGCAGTTCTTC.